These 14 T cell receptor beta chains came from one sample sequenced in a study of cytomegalovirus exposure and HLA in healthy donors (dated by TCRdb to the late 2010s). The library was made by the immunoSEQ multiplex PCR assay. For the multiplex PCR, a mixture combining 60 forward primers for TCR Vbeta segments and 13 reverse primers for TCR Jbeta segments was used. The clones in this table, taken by TCRdb from immuneACCESS, are in-frame only. Not every clone is retained; where verified, under half of the shortfall comes from an unresolved V gene, and the cause of the rest is unknown. Within this sample are about 160,000 clones, with 82% of them counted one time only. The ten largest clones take up approximately 11% of the sample. The sequenced sample consisted of PBMCs. The receptors were sampled from a man aged 45 to 65 in good health and CMV-seropositive.

A word on this clone: Since the CDR3 does not end with the conserved phenylalanine or tryptophan, this likely comes from a read error. V gene TRBV28 combines with J gene TRBJ1-1, with 7 bases identical to TRBD1. From germline, CDR1 is MDHEN and CDR2 SYDVKM. The J segment lost 4 bases and the V segment lost 2 bases, leaving 1 base of the junction unmatched. The CDR3 consists of 13 residues. CDR3 amino acids: CASSLGQATEAFL. CDR3 sequence (DNA): TGTGCCAGCAGTTTAGGACAGGCCACTGAAGCTTTCCTT.

The rearrangement links TRBV11-2 to TRBJ1-1; 8 positions agree with TRBD1. Germline values: CDR1 SGHAT, CDR2 FQNNGV. The CDR3 consists of 14 residues. V lost 1 base, J lost 7 bases, and 5 bases stayed unmatched. For the CDR3, the DNA is TGTGCCAGCAGCTTAGCCTATGGGACAGGTGAAGCTTTCTTT. It translates to CASSLAYGTGEAFF.

This chain connects TRBV5-8 to TRBJ1-1; the D gene is possibly TRBD1 (6 bases). The V gene lost 4 bases and the J gene lost 7 bases, with 17 bases spanning the gap. Germline lookup yields CDR1 SGHTS and CDR2 YDEGEE. This CDR3 has 14 residues. Here the CDR3 DNA reads TGTGCCAGCAGCAACAGGGAACACTATGTTGAAGCTTTCTTT. Residues: CASSNREHYVEAFF.

This sequence joins TRBV2 and TRBJ1-6; 11 bases map to TRBD1. Per the germline V gene, CDR1 is SNHLY and CDR2 is FYNNEI. The CDR3 length is 15 residues. V shed 6 bases and J 10 bases; nucleotides not matched to a gene: 8. The DNA for the CDR3 is TGTGCCAGCAGAGATTACCGGGACAGGGGGTCACCCCTCCACTTT. Its translation is CASRDYRDRGSPLHF.

The chain couples TRBV28 to TRBJ2-1; D is unresolved. Trimming stripped 3 bases from V and 3 bases from J, with 9 bases between. Germline CDR1 and CDR2: MDHEN and SYDVKM. This CDR3 is built from 14 residues. CDR3 loop: CASSLSELYNEQFF. The CDR3 nucleotides are TGTGCCAGCAGTTTGAGCGAGCTCTACAATGAGCAGTTCTTC.

This clone was detected a few times. V and J are TRBV5-1 and TRBJ1-4; the match to TRBD1 covers 9 bases. The germline CDR1 and CDR2 sequences are SGHRS and YFSETQ. The J segment lost 5 bases and the V segment lost 4 bases, leaving 6 bases of the junction unmatched. CDR3 size: 15 residues. This chain's CDR3 is CASSPTGTGNEKLFF. CDR3 sequence (DNA): TGCGCCAGCAGCCCTACCGGGACAGGGAATGAAAAACTGTTTTTT. Supplemented by reference TRBV5-1 and TRBJ1-4, the full variable domain reads KAGVTQTPRYLIKTRGQQVTLSCSPISGHRSVSWYQQTPGQGLQFLFEYFSETQRNKGNFPGRFSGRQFSNSRSEMNVSTLELGDSALYLCASSPTGTGNEKLFFGSGTQLSVL.

The chain recombines TRBV9 with TRBJ2-2, with 8 positions matching TRBD1. Germline V gives CDR1 SGDLS, CDR2 YYNGEE. Trimming took 7 bases from V and 7 from J; bases not matched to a gene: 12. This CDR3 is 15 amino acids long. CDR3 amino acids: CASSQRQGADGELFF. The CDR3 DNA follows: TGTGCCAGCTCCCAGAGGCAGGGGGCTGACGGGGAGCTGTTTTTT. Based on the CDR3 plus reference TRBV9 and TRBJ2-2, the full variable domain is DSGVTQTPKHLITATGQRVTLRCSPRSGDLSVYWYQQSLDQGLQFLIQYYNGEERAKGNILERFSAQQFPDLHSELNLSSLELGDSALYFCASSQRQGADGELFFGEGSRLTVL.

The DNA for the CDR3 is TGCAGCGTTGTCCCACGGACTAGCGGAGACTACGAGCAGTACTTC. Residues: CSVVPRTSGDYEQYF. V is TRBV29-1 and J is TRBJ2-7, with 10 nucleotides matching TRBD2. In germline, CDR1 is SQVTM, CDR2 ANQGSEA. The CDR3 is 15 residues long. The junction had 9 bases not matched to a gene; V was cut back by 4 bases and J by 3 bases.

The chain employs TRBV28 and TRBJ1-2, with TRBD1 as a possible D gene (6 bases). With 1 base removed from V and 8 bases from J, the gap between germline ends came to 8 bases. The CDR3 covers 12 residues. Per the germline V gene, CDR1 is MDHEN and CDR2 is SYDVKM. The DNA of the CDR3 is TGTGCCAGCAGTTTATACAGGGAAGGCTACACCTTC. It is translated as CASSLYREGYTF.

This clone was detected a few times. The J gene is TRBJ2-7, the V gene TRBV9, with TRBD2 identical over 13 bases. Germline V gives CDR1 SGDLS, CDR2 YYNGEE. Germline trimming cut 3 bases from V and 4 bases from J; bases unmatched to any gene: 4. The CDR3 runs 15 residues. CDR3 nucleotides: TGTGCCAGCAGCGAAGGACTAGCGGGGGCGTACGAGCAGTACTTC. Protein product: CASSEGLAGAYEQYF. Together with reference TRBV9 and TRBJ2-7, the CDR3 gives the full variable domain: DSGVTQTPKHLITATGQRVTLRCSPRSGDLSVYWYQQSLDQGLQFLIQYYNGEERAKGNILERFSAQQFPDLHSELNLSSLELGDSALYFCASSEGLAGAYEQYFGPGTRLTVT.

This clone was counted once. This chain links TRBV6-5 with TRBJ1-4; tentative D call: TRBD1 (6 bases). Germline V gene sequence: CDR1 MNHEY, CDR2 SVGAGI. This CDR3 region has 16 residues. The V and J ends lost 2 bases and 4 bases respectively, with 14 bases between them. CDR3 coding DNA: TGTGCCAGCAGTTACGACGGGGGGCTTAATAATGAAAAACTGTTTTTT. Encoded protein: CASSYDGGLNNEKLFF.

This clone was detected once. The chain links TRBV13 to TRBJ2-7; 11 bases are shared with TRBD2. With 4 bases clipped from V and 0 bases from J, the junction kept 5 bases outside the gene matches. Germline assignment: CDR1 PRHDT and CDR2 FYEKMQ (reference sequence). There are 16 residues in the CDR3. The CDR3 DNA reads as TGTGCCAGCAGCTCCCTGGGACTAGCGGCCTCCTACGAGCAGTACTTC. This encodes CASSSLGLAASYEQYF.

The rearrangement uses TRBV7-3 and TRBJ2-3; 11 positions match TRBD2. There are 16 residues in the CDR3. Losses at the gene ends were 5 bases for V and 2 bases for J; bases not matched to a gene: 6. The germline gives CDR1 SGHTA, CDR2 FQGTGA. The chain's CDR3 is CASSPLAGVITDTQYF. The CDR3 region has the DNA TGTGCCAGCAGCCCACTAGCGGGAGTGATCACAGATACGCAGTATTTT. The variable domain in full, with the rest retrieved from reference TRBV7-3 and TRBJ2-3, is GAGVSQTPSNKVTEKGKYVELRCDPISGHTALYWYRQSLGQGPEFLIYFQGTGAADDSGLPNDRFFAVRPEGSVSTLKIQRTERGDSAVYLCASSPLAGVITDTQYFGPGTRLTVL.

CDR3 amino acids: CASRLQGDYGYTF. CDR3 in DNA: TGTGCCAGCAGGCTTCAAGGAGACTATGGCTACACCTTC. This chain links TRBV6-5 with TRBJ1-2; D is unclear. From germline, CDR1 is MNHEY and CDR2 SVGAGI. The CDR3 loop spans 13 amino acids. Between the trimmed V and J ends, which lost 6 bases and 3 bases, there was a span of 11 bases.